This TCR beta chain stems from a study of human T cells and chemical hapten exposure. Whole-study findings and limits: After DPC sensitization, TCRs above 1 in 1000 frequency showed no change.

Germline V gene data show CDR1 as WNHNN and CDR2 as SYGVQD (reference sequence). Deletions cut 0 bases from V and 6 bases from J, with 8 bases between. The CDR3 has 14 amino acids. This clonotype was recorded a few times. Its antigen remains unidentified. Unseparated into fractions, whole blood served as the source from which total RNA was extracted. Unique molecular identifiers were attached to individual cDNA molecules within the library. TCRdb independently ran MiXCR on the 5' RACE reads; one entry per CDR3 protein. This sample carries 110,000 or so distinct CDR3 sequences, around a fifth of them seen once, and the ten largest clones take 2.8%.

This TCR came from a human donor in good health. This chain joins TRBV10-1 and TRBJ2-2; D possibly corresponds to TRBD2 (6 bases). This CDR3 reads CASSESGGPGELFF. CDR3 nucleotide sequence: TGCGCCAGCAGTGAGTCGGGGGGTCCCGGGGAGCTGTTTTTT.